This T cell receptor (beta chain) comes out of a study of blood T cell repertoires in COVID-19. Study in general: Sources were T cells, B-cell-depleted T cells, or PBMCs; the material itself was cDNA or gDNA.

Between the trimmed V and J ends, which lost 3 bases and 4 bases, there was a span of 4 bases. Looked up from germline, CDR1 is LNHDA and CDR2 is SQIVND (reference sequence). The length of the CDR3 is 12 residues. Clones were read by immunoSEQ multiplex PCR, and TCRdb kept only the in-frame ones, dropping some. Of tens of thousands of clones detected, under 90% appear once; the ten largest clones hold roughly 5.1%. V usage is TRBV19 and J usage is TRBJ1-5; D is unclear. The source is a man between 60 and 75 years old with COVID-19, enrolled during active disease. The source material was peripheral blood. The chain's CDR3 is CASSMSNQPQHF. The DNA for the CDR3 is TGTGCCAGTAGTATGTCGAATCAGCCCCAGCATTTT.